The 8 T cell receptor beta chains given below trace back to one sample, sequenced in a study of T cells after yellow fever vaccination (dated by TCRdb to about 2019). The library was prepared using 5' RACE. The data were produced on an Illumina HiSeq 2500. TCRdb passed the public sequencing reads through fastp at Q25 and MiXCR, retaining productive beta sequences. CDR3 protein sequences are deduplicated, and each keeps its most common genes and DNA. Counted in this sample were roughly 250,000 distinct CDR3 sequences; 13% of them appeared once. Jointly, the top ten make up roughly 0.5% of the sample. According to the study, the label for this sample's treatment or condition signals: live attenuated yellow fever vaccine strain. Sample: CD4+ T cells sorted from PBMCs, taken 45 days after the yellow fever booster vaccination. The receptors stem from a man aged 30-40 years who received the YFV17D yellow fever vaccine.

At least ten counts were recorded for this clonotype. The chain couples TRBV29-1 to TRBJ2-7; 11 bases align to TRBD2. CDR3 size: 14 residues. The germline CDR1 and CDR2 sequences are SQVTM and ANQGSEA. V lost 7 bases to trimming and J lost 3 bases; unmatched junction nucleotides: 8. The CDR3 protein is CSAVLLAGVYEQYF. CDR3 in DNA: TGCAGCGCCGTATTACTAGCGGGAGTCTACGAGCAGTACTTC.

Regarding this clonotype: One end of the junction varies from germline; a read error may be responsible. This chain uses TRBV15 with TRBJ2-5; D unresolved. This CDR3 has 13 residues. Germline CDR1 reads LNHNV; CDR2 reads YYDKDF (reference sequence). The CDR3 DNA reads TGTGCCACAGGCGTGACTGGGAAAGAGAACCAGTACTTC. Its protein is CATGVTGKENQYF.

The chain combines TRBV12-3 or TRBV12-4 with TRBJ2-1, with D maybe TRBD2 (7 bases). The CDR3 totals 13 residues. V lost 5 bases and J 10 bases, leaving 15 bases between the germline ends. The CDR3 region is CASSPRGREEQFF. In nucleotides, the CDR3 is TGTGCCAGCAGTCCCCGGGGGCGGGAGGAGCAGTTCTTC.

Only a few counts were recorded for this clonotype. The chain links TRBV7-2 to TRBJ2-2, with 9 bases that match TRBD1. V lost 0 bases to trimming and J lost 4 bases; unmatched junction nucleotides: 0. The V gene's germline CDR1 is SGHTA and CDR2 FQGNSA. CDR3 length equals 15 residues. The CDR3 DNA follows: TGTGCCAGCAGCTTAGCGACAGGGGGCACCGGGGAGCTGTTTTTT. This sequence encodes CASSLATGGTGELFF.

V is TRBV7-6 and J is TRBJ2-5, with 8 nucleotides matching TRBD2. From germline, CDR1 is SGHVS and CDR2 FNYEAQ. V gave up 5 bases and J gave up 5 bases; unmatched junction bases: 13. The CDR3 length is 16 residues. The CDR3 region has the DNA TGTGCCAGCAGCCCCCCCGGGACTAGGGGGGTGGAGACCCAGTACTTC. The encoded protein is CASSPPGTRGVETQYF.

The V call is TRBV7-9, the J call TRBJ2-7, with a weak D call TRBD1 (6 bases). Trimming took 2 bases from V and 2 from J, leaving 13 bases between them. The CDR3 extends over 15 amino acids. Germline V gives CDR1 SEHNR, CDR2 FQNEAQ (reference sequence). The CDR3 DNA reads as TGTGCCAGCAGCTTACAACCGGGACAACCCTACGAGCAGTACTTC. It translates to CASSLQPGQPYEQYF.

In its sample, this clonotype was seen a few times. The chain employs TRBV6-5 and TRBJ2-1; TRBD2 agrees at 9 bases. Trimming cost V 0 bases and J 5 bases; bases outside gene matches: 11. CDR3 length: 18 amino acids. Germline V CDR1 and CDR2: MNHEY, SVGAGI. CDR3 DNA sequence: TGTGCCAGCAGTTACTCCTTATTGGGGGCTAGCGGGAACAATGAGCAGTTCTTC. Its protein is CASSYSLLGASGNNEQFF.

The CDR3 reads CASTLGGRHEKLFF. The CDR3 DNA is TGTGCCAGCACCCTCGGCGGGAGGCATGAAAAACTGTTTTTT. The rearrangement links TRBV7-2 to TRBJ1-4; no reliable D call. Germline-derived CDR1 and CDR2 are SGHTA and FQGNSA. CDR3 length: 14 residues. Trimming left V 7 bases short and J 6 bases short, with 15 bases between. The full variable domain, rest sourced from reference TRBV7-2 and TRBJ1-4, is GAGVSQSPSNKVTEKGKDVELRCDPISGHTALYWYRQSLGQGLEFLIYFQGNSAPDKSGLPSDRFSAERTGGSVSTLTIQRTQQEDSAVYLCASTLGGRHEKLFFGSGTQLSVL.